This T cell receptor (beta chain) was profiled in a study of T cells in placental villitis. Looking at the study overall: Placental TCR-beta repertoires were compared across villitis of unknown etiology, gestational-age-matched unaffected controls, and infectious villitis in order to test an allograft-versus-infection hypothesis.

Amplification of TCR-beta CDR3 regions from genomic DNA was performed with the immunoSEQ v4 bias-controlled multiplex PCR assay, which was run blinded to group allocation. To estimate the quantities of nucleated cells and T cells in each sample, reference gene primers were added alongside the TCR-beta primers. Sequencing of the libraries was performed on an Illumina MiSeq with a 100-cycle paired-end protocol. The source study handled its data this way. In the immunoSEQ Analyzer software, diversity and richness were calculated, with richness measured by iChao1 and clonality based on Pielou evenness and Shannon diversity on a 0-1 scale where a higher value means less diversity. CDR3 amino acid sequences together with their V/J genes were searched in VDJdb for CMV, EBV and influenza A specificities using confidence 3 and substitution 2. The Morisita-Horn index was used to measure TCR-beta amino acid clonotype overlap among the villitis of unknown etiology, infectious villitis and control repertoires. This immuneACCESS table, as held by TCRdb, lists in-frame sequences with V and J called but not all clones. Of the missing ones, under half trace to an unresolved V gene in checked studies; the others have no known cause. The V and J calls and clone size are taken from that table; D and trimming were inferred from the DNA. The sample table shows about 6,300 clones, and over 75% are seen once. The top ten constitute more than 7.5% of the sample.

V is reduced by 0 bases and J by 7 bases, leaving a spacing of 15 bases between them. According to the germline V gene (reference sequence), CDR1 reads SEHNR and CDR2 reads FQNEAQ. The CDR3 runs 15 amino acids, cysteine and phenylalanine included. Only the CDR3 region is kept as DNA, spanning 45 bases read in frame from base 1. Results and caveats for the whole study, not just this receptor: CMV-specific clone frequencies were higher in infectious CMV cases than in villitis of unknown etiology (around 0.01 vs 0.001), which did not differ from controls. Because the paraffin blocks included small amounts of decidua, some of the captured T cells, particularly in controls, may have been decidual rather than villous infiltrates. Sequencing bulk tissue could not tell helper, regulatory or cytotoxic T cells apart, could not separate maternal from fetal T cells, and left out gamma-delta receptors.

The study included five infectious villitis placentae (four with confirmed cytomegalovirus and one with Toxoplasma gondii), and these placentae were not matched to the other groups. The mothers in the infectious villitis group were younger, had smaller fetuses, and delivered preterm or had intrauterine demise in a couple of cases. After delivery, placentae were collected and subjected to gross and histological evaluation prior to the selection of archival tissue. Five 10-micron scrolls were cut from each FFPE block, and DNA was isolated using the AllPrep DNA/RNA FFPE Tissue kit. NanoDrop was used to check DNA concentration and purity, and a Bioanalyzer was used to assess RNA quality. Comments on this clone: Which antigen it targets is not known. No base quality information exists; no much larger clone differs at one position.

The TCR comes from a human patient with infectious villitis; the placental T cells may come from both mother and fetus. Recombination joined TRBV7-9 with TRBJ1-2; the D gene cannot be resolved reliably. The sample comprised placental tissue containing maternal and fetal cells. The encoded CDR3 is CASSLAWQDQGGYTF. The base sequence is TGTGCCAGCAGCTTAGCATGGCAGGATCAAGGTGGCTACACCTTC.